This TCR beta chain appears in the sequencing data of a study of T cell changes during pregnancy in multiple sclerosis. Germline assignment: CDR1 LGHNA and CDR2 YSLEER. Trimming shortened V by 1 base and J by 5 bases, and 9 bases separated the two germline ends. This CDR3 has 14 residues. Profiled with immunoSEQ multiplex PCR; TCRdb holds only in-frame clones, not every one. The profile shows 50,000 to 65,000 clones, roughly 86% of them singletons. V gene TRBV4-3 combines with J gene TRBJ2-1; the D is unclear. This TCR derives from a female donor with multiple sclerosis, enrolled in a pregnancy study. Source: peripheral blood, taken in the first trimester of pregnancy. DNA of the CDR3: TGCGCCAGCAGCCAAGGCATCGAGGACAATGAGCAGTTCTTC. Protein: CASSQGIEDNEQFF.